In this sample, the clone carrying this T cell receptor beta chain turned up a few times. Its cognate antigen is unknown. Germline CDR1 and CDR2: SEHNR and FQNEAQ (reference sequence). This CDR3 region has 12 residues. The V end was cut by 2 bases, the J end by 9 bases, with 9 bases between. Every isolated RNA sample was fully reverse transcribed, so sequencing captured expressed TCRB transcripts. The protocol was immunoSEQ multiplex PCR, while the TCRdb copy is restricted to in-frame clones and leaves out a portion. The table records hundreds of thousands of clones, 13% to 15% of them present only once. This sample was taken from a study of beta chain features in type 1 diabetes. Study results and limitations: PCR might show a preference for shorter templates, equally across patients and controls.

The clonotype comes from a man aged 30-40 years in good health. The sequencing sample was made of central memory CD4+ T cells from blood. This sequence joins TRBV7-9 and TRBJ2-3; no firm D call. The CDR3 DNA reads as TGTGCCAGCAGCTTAAACGTGCAAACGCAGTATTTT. This translates into CASSLNVQTQYF.